The 5 T cell receptor beta chains listed next were all sequenced from one sample in a study of beta chain features in type 1 diabetes. The entirety of the isolated RNA underwent reverse transcription, so expressed TCRB transcripts were sequenced. Here immunoSEQ multiplex PCR was the method, and the copy in TCRdb shows in-frame clones only, minus some. Here the sample spans about 260,000 clones, 68% being singletons. Sequencing was performed on naive CD4+ T cells from blood. Receptors originate from a man aged 30-40 years in good health.

This clone was detected once. This sample includes further DNA sequences coding for the same CDR3. The chain is built from TRBV15 and TRBJ2-5; D not certain. Looked up from germline, CDR1 is LNHNV and CDR2 is YYDKDF (reference sequence). V shed 0 bases and J shed 8 bases, with 7 bases lying between them. CDR3 size: 12 residues. CDR3 residues: CATSRDLGTQYF. In nucleotides, the CDR3 is TGTGCCACCAGCAGAGATCTGGGAACCCAGTACTTC. The full variable domain, completed using reference TRBV15 and TRBJ2-5, is DAMVIQNPRYQVTQFGKPVTLSCSQTLNHNVMYWYQQKSSQAPKLLFHYYDKDFNNEADTPDNFQSRRPNTSFCFLDIRSPGLGDTAMYLCATSRDLGTQYFGPGTRLLVL.

The chain employs TRBV28 and TRBJ1-2; D is undetermined. The V gene's germline CDR1 is MDHEN and CDR2 SYDVKM. V lost 2 bases to trimming and J lost 5 bases, with 6 bases between them. This CDR3 contains 12 residues. The CDR3 reads CASSLTDYGYTF. For the CDR3, the DNA is TGTGCCAGCAGTTTAACGGATTATGGCTACACCTTC.

This clone appeared a few times. J is TRBJ2-2 and V is TRBV13; D gene uncertain. CDR3 length: 14 residues. The V end was cut by 5 bases, the J end by 6 bases, with 13 bases between. Per germline, CDR1 PRHDT and CDR2 FYEKMQ (reference sequence). The CDR3, as DNA: TGTGCCAGCAGCGCCCGGATGGCCGCCGGGGAGCTGTTTTTT. Translation gives CASSARMAAGELFF.

The gene calls are TRBV30 and TRBJ2-3; D remains unclear. This CDR3 region has 13 residues. Deletions cut 2 bases from V and 6 bases from J, with 12 bases between. The germline gives CDR1 GTSNPN, CDR2 SVGIG (reference sequence). The CDR3 loop reads CAWSQLVPDTQYF. The CDR3 nucleotides read TGTGCCTGGAGTCAACTTGTTCCGGATACGCAGTATTTT.

The rearrangement uses TRBV2 and TRBJ2-5, with D possibly TRBD2 on 7 matching bases. The CDR3 consists of 19 residues. In germline, CDR1 is SNHLY, CDR2 FYNNEI. The V gene lost 6 bases and the J gene lost 5 bases, with 31 bases spanning the gap. The CDR3 loop is CASRAPFLPGGARMETQYF. CDR3 DNA sequence: TGTGCCAGCAGGGCCCCCTTCCTTCCGGGGGGCGCAAGGATGGAGACCCAGTACTTC. Full variable domain (rest looked up from reference TRBV2 and TRBJ2-5): EPEVTQTPSHQVTQMGQEVILRCVPISNHLYFYWYRQILGQKVEFLVSFYNNEISEKSEIFDDQFSVERPDGSNFTLKIRSTKLEDSAMYFCASRAPFLPGGARMETQYFGPGTRLLVL.